These T cell receptor beta chains were read from a single sample in a study of spatial heterogeneity in lung cancer. TCRdb processed the 5' RACE reads anew with MiXCR; each CDR3 protein has one entry. The sample lists some 9,300 distinct CDR3 sequences; about 54% were seen once. Sequenced material: lung tumor tissue, taken at surgery. The receptors were sampled from a female donor with early-stage non-small cell lung cancer. Both conserved end residues are part of each CDR3. Fields, in order: clone size, J gene, D gene, V gene, CDR3 protein, CDR3 DNA. D genes are given only for firm matches. For some rows the clone size is stated as once, few or many, or as a class when expanded; others skip it.

once	TRBJ2-2	NA	TRBV20-1	CSARYRTNTGELFF	TGCAGTGCTAGGTACAGGACGAACACCGGGGAGCTGTTTTTT
NA	TRBJ1-4	TRBD1	TRBV12-3/TRBV12-4	CASRATGATNEKLFF	TGTGCCAGCAGGGCGACAGGGGCAACTAATGAAAAACTGTTTTTT
NA	TRBJ1-4	TRBD1	TRBV20-1	CSASPGQGRNEKLFF	TGCAGTGCTTCCCCGGGACAGGGTCGTAATGAAAAACTGTTTTTT
few	TRBJ1-5	NA	TRBV10-3	CAISDPTTSNQPQHF	TGTGCCATCAGTGACCCCACTACTAGCAATCAGCCCCAGCATTTT
NA	TRBJ1-1	TRBD1	TRBV6-1	CASSPTGGRTEAFF	TGTGCCAGCAGTCCCACAGGGGGAAGGACTGAAGCTTTCTTT
NA	TRBJ2-3	TRBD2	TRBV15	CATSRGQRGGTDTQYF	TGTGCCACCAGCAGAGGTCAGCGGGGGGGCACAGATACGCAGTATTTT
NA	TRBJ2-3	TRBD2	TRBV18	CASSSIAGSTDTQYF	TGTGCCAGCTCATCCATAGCGGGGAGCACAGATACGCAGTATTTT
NA	TRBJ2-2	NA	TRBV7-3	CASSPRGRNTGELFF	TGTGCCAGCAGCCCGAGGGGTCGGAACACCGGGGAGCTGTTTTTT
NA	TRBJ1-5	NA	TRBV6-1	CASSGRSSNQPQHF	TGTGCCAGCAGTGGCAGGTCCAGCAATCAGCCCCAGCATTTT
NA	TRBJ2-1	NA	TRBV5-1	CASSGGAGNEQFF	TGCGCCAGCAGCGGGGGGGCAGGTAATGAGCAGTTCTTC
few	TRBJ1-1	NA	TRBV20-1	CSARGGPPGTEAFF	TGCAGTGCTAGAGGTGGACCTCCCGGTACTGAAGCTTTCTTT
once	TRBJ1-4	TRBD1	TRBV5-5	CASSPTGVANEKLSF	TGTGCCAGCAGCCCAACAGGGGTTGCTAATGAAAAACTGTCTTTT
few	TRBJ1-4	TRBD1	TRBV20-1	CSASDRANEKLFF	TGCAGTGCTTCCGACAGGGCCAATGAAAAACTGTTTTTT
NA	TRBJ2-5	NA	TRBV25-1	CASSEIGQETQYF	TGTGCCAGCAGTGAAATTGGCCAAGAGACCCAGTACTTC
NA	TRBJ2-4	TRBD1	TRBV6-5	CASSYQGQGYGIQYF	TGTGCCAGCAGTTACCAGGGACAGGGTTATGGCATTCAGTACTTC
NA	TRBJ1-2	NA	TRBV30	CAWSDGGLLAYTF	TGTGCCTGGAGTGATGGGGGACTCTTAGCCTACACCTTC
NA	TRBJ1-5	NA	TRBV6-1	CASRSGDSQPQHF	TGTGCCAGCAGATCAGGGGATAGCCAGCCCCAGCATTTT
NA	TRBJ2-7	TRBD2	TRBV12-3/TRBV12-4	CASGGVYEQYF	TGTGCCAGCGGGGGGGTCTACGAGCAGTACTTC
few	TRBJ2-1	TRBD2	TRBV11-2	CASSLGGTSGERWVF	TGTGCCAGCAGCTTAGGTGGAACTAGCGGGGAACGGTGGGTCTTC
few	TRBJ2-3	NA	TRBV7-2	CASSPYPGASDTQYF	TGTGCCAGCAGCCCATATCCGGGGGCGTCGGATACGCAGTATTTT
few	TRBJ1-5	TRBD1	TRBV7-9	CASSGGTGGYSNQPQHF	TGTGCCAGCAGCGGAGGGACAGGGGGCTACAGCAATCAGCCCCAGCATTTT
NA	TRBJ2-3	NA	TRBV4-2	CASSQDRATGRDTQYF	TGTGCCAGCAGCCAAGATCGAGCGACGGGGAGAGATACGCAGTATTTT
few	TRBJ1-2	NA	TRBV12-2	CASRIPGRRGYTF	TGTGCAAGTCGCATACCCGGGCGGCGGGGCTACACCTTC
NA	TRBJ1-1	NA	TRBV29-1	CSVAKTVNTEAFF	TGCAGCGTTGCCAAGACCGTGAACACTGAAGCTTTCTTT
NA	TRBJ2-3	TRBD2	TRBV4-3	CASSQEGRGGTDTQYF	TGCGCCAGCAGCCAAGAGGGGCGGGGGGGCACAGATACGCAGTATTTT
NA	TRBJ1-1	NA	TRBV6-5	CASSYLGREAFF	TGTGCCAGCAGTTATCTGGGACGTGAAGCTTTCTTT
few	TRBJ1-5	NA	TRBV7-2	CASSLRTGSNQPQHF	TGTGCCAGCAGCCTACGAACAGGGAGCAATCAGCCCCAGCATTTT
few	TRBJ2-7	NA	TRBV7-2	CASSLGGGPGYEQYF	TGTGCCAGCAGCTTAGGAGGGGGACCCGGTTACGAGCAGTACTTC
NA	TRBJ2-7	TRBD2	TRBV12-3/TRBV12-4	CASSRASGGYEQYF	TGTGCCAGCAGTAGGGCTAGCGGGGGTTACGAGCAGTACTTC
few	TRBJ2-3	TRBD2	TRBV9	CASTGLRPYLTTDTQYF	TGTGCCAGCACGGGACTAAGGCCTTACCTTACCACAGATACGCAGTATTTT
NA	TRBJ2-1	TRBD2	TRBV9	CASSFREGVLNEQFF	TGTGCCAGCAGCTTTCGGGAGGGCGTTTTAAATGAGCAGTTCTTC
NA	TRBJ2-1	NA	TRBV4-3	CASSQENIGINEQFF	TGCGCCAGCAGCCAAGAGAACATTGGTATTAATGAGCAGTTCTTC
once	TRBJ2-7	NA	TRBV10-3	CAIREPSGTPTEQYF	TGTGCCATCAGGGAGCCCTCGGGAACACCTACCGAGCAGTACTTC
NA	TRBJ1-3	NA	TRBV5-6	CASSLFQTGNTIYF	TGTGCCAGCAGCTTGTTTCAGACCGGAAACACCATATATTTT
once	TRBJ2-2	TRBD1	TRBV19	CASRTHGQGTTGELFF	TGTGCCAGTAGAACCCACGGACAGGGAACCACCGGGGAGCTGTTTTTT
NA	TRBJ2-4	NA	TRBV7-2	CASSLARGEVDIQYF	TGTGCCAGCAGCTTAGCAAGAGGGGAGGTTGACATTCAGTACTTC
NA	TRBJ2-6	NA	TRBV6-2/TRBV6-3	CASSSLWDSGANVLTF	TGTGCCAGCAGCTCCCTTTGGGACTCTGGGGCCAACGTCCTGACTTTC
NA	TRBJ2-2	NA	TRBV14	CASSRNTGELFF	TGTGCCAGCAGCCGGAACACCGGGGAGCTGTTTTTT
NA	TRBJ1-1	NA	TRBV4-1	CASSQDLQANTEAFF	TGCGCCAGCAGCCAAGATCTCCAGGCTAACACTGAAGCTTTCTTT
NA	TRBJ2-3	TRBD2	TRBV2	CASSEAWTSRSWGDTQYF	TGTGCCAGCAGTGAAGCGTGGACTAGTCGATCATGGGGAGATACGCAGTATTTT
NA	TRBJ2-4	NA	TRBV19	CASRETVKNIQYF	TGTGCCAGTAGAGAAACGGTCAAAAACATTCAGTACTTC
NA	TRBJ2-3	TRBD1	TRBV7-6	CASSFRTGQGPTNTQYF	TGTGCCAGCAGCTTCCGGACAGGACAAGGGCCCACAAATACGCAGTATTTT
few	TRBJ1-3	NA	TRBV30	CAWIAGNTIYF	TGTGCCTGGATAGCTGGAAACACCATATATTTT
few	TRBJ1-2	NA	TRBV6-5	CASSNGGIGYTF	TGTGCCAGCTCTAACGGAGGTATAGGCTACACCTTC
NA	TRBJ2-7	NA	TRBV7-3	CASSLHPGGPYEQYF	TGTGCCAGCAGCTTACATCCAGGGGGGCCCTACGAGCAGTACTTC